This TCR beta chain was identified during a study of blood T cell repertoires in COVID-19. No more than 2 weeks before study entry, exposed participants had met a case of COVID-19. Trimming took 0 bases from V and 5 from J; bases not matched to a gene: 9. This CDR3 is 17 amino acids long. Per the germline V gene, CDR1 is SGHAT and CDR2 is FQNNGV. Assay: immunoSEQ multiplex PCR; the TCRdb copy retains only in-frame clones and omits some. The sample lists under 200,000 clones, over 80% occurring once. J is TRBJ1-5 and V is TRBV11-2, with TRBD1 identical over 8 bases. The TCR comes from a young woman who had been exposed to COVID-19. The sequencing sample was made of PBMCs or T cells enriched from blood (not recorded which). The CDR3 spells CASSLDPLDRADQPQHF. The CDR3 coding sequence is TGTGCCAGCAGCTTAGATCCCCTGGACAGGGCCGATCAGCCCCAGCATTTT.